This TCR beta chain was sequenced during a study of PD-1 blockade in classical Hodgkin lymphoma. Overall study findings and caveats: Newly diagnosed patients reportedly trailed healthy donors in baseline TCR diversity. Nivolumab initiated under 1 year post-ASCT led to patient exclusion. Newly diagnosed patients and complete responders had comparable diversity at baseline.

Using immunoSEQ multiplex PCR, the repertoire was profiled, and TCRdb retains in-frame clones only, with some absent. The repertoire holds around 7,900 clones, with about 80% as singletons. V lost 0 bases, J lost 7 bases, and 4 bases stayed unmatched. The CDR3 length is 15 residues. From germline, CDR1 is SGDLS and CDR2 YYNGEE. The time point was: cycle 4 day 1 (C4D1), after five to seven weeks of nivolumab. Every patient relapsed after autologous stem cell transplantation, and brentuximab vedotin exposure varied. Turning to this clone: What it recognizes is unknown.

The sequences come from peripheral blood mononuclear cells (PBMCs), collected before the fourth cycle of nivolumab. This sequence joins TRBV9 and TRBJ2-1; 10 bases agree with TRBD2. This receptor was identified in a human donor with classical Hodgkin lymphoma. The CDR3 protein is CASSVELLAGNEQFF. The CDR3 region has the DNA TGTGCCAGCAGCGTAGAACTACTAGCGGGAAATGAGCAGTTCTTC.